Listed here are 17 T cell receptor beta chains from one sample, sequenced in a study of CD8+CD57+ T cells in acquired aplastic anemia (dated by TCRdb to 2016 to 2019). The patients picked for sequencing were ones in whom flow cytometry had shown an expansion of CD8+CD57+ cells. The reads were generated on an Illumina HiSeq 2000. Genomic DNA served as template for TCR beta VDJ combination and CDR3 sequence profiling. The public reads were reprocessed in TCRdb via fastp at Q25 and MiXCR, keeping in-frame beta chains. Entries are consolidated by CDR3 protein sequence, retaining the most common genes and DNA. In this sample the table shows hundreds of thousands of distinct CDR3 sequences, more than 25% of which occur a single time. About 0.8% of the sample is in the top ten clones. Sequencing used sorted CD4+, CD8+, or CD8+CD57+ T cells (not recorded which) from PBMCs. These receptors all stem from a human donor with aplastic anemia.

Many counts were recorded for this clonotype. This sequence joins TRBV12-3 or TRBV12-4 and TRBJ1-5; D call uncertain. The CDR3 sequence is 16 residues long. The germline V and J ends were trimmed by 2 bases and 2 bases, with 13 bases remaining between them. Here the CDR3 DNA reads TGTGCCAGCAGTTTACATCCGGGGATGGGCAATCAGCCCCAGCATTTT. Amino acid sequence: CASSLHPGMGNQPQHF.

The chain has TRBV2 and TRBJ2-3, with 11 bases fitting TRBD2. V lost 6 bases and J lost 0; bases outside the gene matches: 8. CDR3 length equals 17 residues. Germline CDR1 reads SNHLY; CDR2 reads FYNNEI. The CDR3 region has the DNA TGTGCCAGCAGCAGGGTAGCGGGGGGGGGAAGCACAGATACGCAGTATTTT. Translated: CASSRVAGGGSTDTQYF.

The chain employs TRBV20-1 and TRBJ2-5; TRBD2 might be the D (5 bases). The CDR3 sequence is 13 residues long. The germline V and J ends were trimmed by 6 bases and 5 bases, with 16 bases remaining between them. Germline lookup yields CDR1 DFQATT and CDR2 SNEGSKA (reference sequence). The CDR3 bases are TGCAGTGCCGCTGACCCCCGCGGGGAGACCCAGTACTTC. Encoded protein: CSAADPRGETQYF.

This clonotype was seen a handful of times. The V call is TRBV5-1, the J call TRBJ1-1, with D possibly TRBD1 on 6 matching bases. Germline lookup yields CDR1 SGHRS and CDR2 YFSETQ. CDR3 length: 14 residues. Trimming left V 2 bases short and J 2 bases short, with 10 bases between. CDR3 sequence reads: CASSLIQGNTEAFF. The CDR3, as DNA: TGCGCCAGCAGCTTAATACAGGGAAACACTGAAGCTTTCTTT.

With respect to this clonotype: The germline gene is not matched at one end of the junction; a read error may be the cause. The CDR3 nucleotides read TGTGCCATTGGACAGGGCCTTGAAGCTTTCTTT. Its protein is CAIGQGLEAFF. This rearrangement joins TRBV10-1 to TRBJ1-1, with TRBD1 matching 8 bases. In germline, CDR1 is WNHNN, CDR2 SYGVQD (reference sequence). The CDR3 covers 11 residues.

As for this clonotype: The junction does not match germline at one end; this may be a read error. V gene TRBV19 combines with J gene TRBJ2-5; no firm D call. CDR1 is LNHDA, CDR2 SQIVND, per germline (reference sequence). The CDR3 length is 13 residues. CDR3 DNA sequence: TGTGCCAGCAGTATACGGGTTCAAGGGACCCAGTACTTC. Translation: CASSIRVQGTQYF.

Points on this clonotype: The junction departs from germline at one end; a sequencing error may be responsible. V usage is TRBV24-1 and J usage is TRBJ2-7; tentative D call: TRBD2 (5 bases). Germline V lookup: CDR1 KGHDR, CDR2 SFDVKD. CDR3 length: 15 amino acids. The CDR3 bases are TGCGCCACCAGGTTAATCCTAGCCCGATCCTACGAGCAGTACTTC. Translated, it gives CATRLILARSYEQYF.

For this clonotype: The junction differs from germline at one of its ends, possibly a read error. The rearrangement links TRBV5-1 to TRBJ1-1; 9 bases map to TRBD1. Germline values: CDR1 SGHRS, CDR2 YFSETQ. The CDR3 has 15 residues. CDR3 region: CASSRDGTGMPEASF. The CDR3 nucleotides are TGCGCCAGCAGCCGTGATGGGACAGGGATGCCTGAAGCTTCCTTT.

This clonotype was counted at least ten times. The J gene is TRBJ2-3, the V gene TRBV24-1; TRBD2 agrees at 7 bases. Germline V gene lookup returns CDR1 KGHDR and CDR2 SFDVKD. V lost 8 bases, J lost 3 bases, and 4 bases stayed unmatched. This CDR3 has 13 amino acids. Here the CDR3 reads CATMGGGTDTQYF. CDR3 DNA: TGTGCCACCATGGGCGGGGGAACAGATACGCAGTATTTT.

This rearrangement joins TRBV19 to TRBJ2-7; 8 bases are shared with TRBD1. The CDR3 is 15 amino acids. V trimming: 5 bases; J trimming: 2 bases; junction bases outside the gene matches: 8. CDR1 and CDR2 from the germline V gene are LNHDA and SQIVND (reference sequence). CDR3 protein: CASSVDRDTPYEQYF. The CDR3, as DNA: TGTGCCAGTAGTGTGGACAGGGACACTCCCTACGAGCAGTACTTC.

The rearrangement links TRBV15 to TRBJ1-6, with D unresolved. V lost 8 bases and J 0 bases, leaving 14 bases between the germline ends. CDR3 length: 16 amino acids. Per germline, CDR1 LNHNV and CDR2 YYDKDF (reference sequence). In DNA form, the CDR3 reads TGTGCCACCGGAAGCCCCAGGAGCTCCTATAATTCACCCCTCCACTTT. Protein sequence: CATGSPRSSYNSPLHF.

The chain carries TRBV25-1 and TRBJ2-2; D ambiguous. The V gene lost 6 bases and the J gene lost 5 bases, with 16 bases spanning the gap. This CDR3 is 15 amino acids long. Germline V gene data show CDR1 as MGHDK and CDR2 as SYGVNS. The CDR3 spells CASSPPSMMTGELFF. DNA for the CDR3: TGTGCCAGCAGCCCTCCCTCCATGATGACCGGGGAGCTGTTTTTT.

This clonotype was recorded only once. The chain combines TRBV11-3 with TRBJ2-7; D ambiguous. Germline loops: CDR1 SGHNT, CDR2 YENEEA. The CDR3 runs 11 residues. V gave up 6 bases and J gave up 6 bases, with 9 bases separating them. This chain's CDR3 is CASSGRIEQYF. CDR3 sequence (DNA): TGTGCCAGCAGTGGCAGGATCGAGCAGTACTTC.

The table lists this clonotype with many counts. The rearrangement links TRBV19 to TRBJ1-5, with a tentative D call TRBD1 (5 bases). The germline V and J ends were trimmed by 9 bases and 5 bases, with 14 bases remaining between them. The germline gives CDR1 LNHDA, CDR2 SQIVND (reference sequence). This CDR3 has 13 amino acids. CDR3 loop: CASSPTRDQPQHF. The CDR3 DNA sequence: TGTGCCAGCTCGCCGACCAGGGATCAGCCCCAGCATTTT.

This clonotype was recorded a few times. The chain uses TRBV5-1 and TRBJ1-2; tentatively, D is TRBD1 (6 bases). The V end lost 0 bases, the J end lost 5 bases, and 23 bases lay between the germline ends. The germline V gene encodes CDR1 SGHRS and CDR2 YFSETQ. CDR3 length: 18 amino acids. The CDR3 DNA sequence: TGCGCCAGCAGCTTGGATTGGACAGAGTCGAGAAATACTTATGGCTACACCTTC. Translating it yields CASSLDWTESRNTYGYTF.

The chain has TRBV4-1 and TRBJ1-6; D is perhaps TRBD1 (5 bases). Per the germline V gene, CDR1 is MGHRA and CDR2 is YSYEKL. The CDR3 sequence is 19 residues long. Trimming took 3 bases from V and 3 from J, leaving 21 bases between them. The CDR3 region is CASSHQNSPGRSYNSPLHF. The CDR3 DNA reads TGCGCCAGCAGCCACCAAAACTCACCGGGACGCAGCTATAATTCACCCCTCCACTTT.

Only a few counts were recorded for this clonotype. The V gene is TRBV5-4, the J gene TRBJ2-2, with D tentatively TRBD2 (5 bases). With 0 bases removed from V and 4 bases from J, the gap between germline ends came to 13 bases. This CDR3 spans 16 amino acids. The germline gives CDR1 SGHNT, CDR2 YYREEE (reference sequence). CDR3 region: CASSLVPAGGTGELFF. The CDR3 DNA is TGTGCCAGCAGCTTGGTTCCGGCAGGAGGCACCGGGGAGCTGTTTTTT.